Shown below are 25 T cell receptor beta chains from a single sample sequenced in a study of T cells in Graves' hyperthyroidism and ophthalmopathy. Amplified regions were TCR beta CDR3 sequences from RNA transcripts. With the HTBI primer set, the TCR CDR3 went through a first round of RT-PCR. One entry per CDR3 protein, called by TCRdb with MiXCR from the multiplex PCR reads. The sample contains hundreds of thousands of distinct CDR3 sequences, around 13% of which appear only once. What was sequenced was blood. These receptors were obtained from a woman in her thirties or forties with Graves' hyperthyroidism.

Turning to this clonotype: Mismatch with germline at one junction end may stem from a read error. The V call is TRBV6-1, the J call TRBJ2-2; D ambiguous. CDR3 length: 14 amino acids. Germline V gives CDR1 MNHNS, CDR2 SASEGT. The CDR3 is CATSDFQNTGELFF. The CDR3 nucleotides read TGTGCCACCAGTGATTTTCAGAACACCGGGGAGCTGTTTTTT.

This clonotype was observed a few times. This chain joins TRBV2 and TRBJ1-2; 7 bases match TRBD1. Germline V gene lookup returns CDR1 SNHLY and CDR2 FYNNEI. This CDR3 spans 14 amino acids. V was clipped by 5 bases and J by 5 bases; unmatched bases: 8. The CDR3 loop is CASSWTGGLYGYTF. As DNA, the CDR3 is TGTGCCAGCAGTTGGACAGGCGGCTTATATGGCTACACCTTC.

This clonotype was found many times. This sequence joins TRBV28 and TRBJ1-2; 9 bases line up with TRBD1. With 4 bases clipped from V and 6 bases from J, the junction kept 15 bases outside the gene matches. Germline CDR1 is MDHEN and CDR2 is SYDVKM. The CDR3 sequence is 17 residues long. The CDR3 loop reads CASSWPYTQGARNGYTF. The CDR3 DNA reads TGTGCCAGCAGTTGGCCCTACACACAGGGGGCAAGGAATGGCTACACCTTC.

This clonotype was observed at least ten times. The rearrangement joins TRBV5-1 to TRBJ2-3, with 12 bases fitting TRBD1. Germline CDR1 SGHRS, CDR2 YFSETQ. The CDR3 contains 16 residues. Trimming at V came to 5 bases and at J to 4 bases, leaving 8 bases not matched to a gene. As DNA, the CDR3 is TGCGCCAGCAGTCCCGAGGGGACAGGGGGCGCAGATACGCAGTATTTT. It encodes CASSPEGTGGADTQYF.

The J gene is TRBJ2-7, the V gene TRBV19, with D maybe TRBD1 (6 bases). The germline gives CDR1 LNHDA, CDR2 SQIVND (reference sequence). The CDR3 runs to 15 residues. Trimming removed 6 bases from V and 0 bases from J, with 15 bases in between. CDR3 DNA: TGTGCCAGTAGCCAAAAGACAGGCAACTCCTACGAGCAGTACTTC. Translation: CASSQKTGNSYEQYF.

J is TRBJ1-2 and V is TRBV10-2, with D unclear. V dropped 0 bases and J dropped 4 bases, with 12 bases sitting between them. Germline V CDR1 and CDR2: WSHSY, SAAADI. CDR3 length: 15 residues. The CDR3 is CASSESILGGYGYTF. As DNA, the CDR3 is TGCGCCAGCAGTGAGTCGATTCTCGGTGGCTATGGCTACACCTTC.

This clonotype has only a few counts. The chain uses TRBV7-2 and TRBJ2-1, with D maybe TRBD2 (5 bases). Deletions cut 5 bases from V and 2 bases from J, with 13 bases between. This CDR3 region has 15 residues. The germline V gene encodes CDR1 SGHTA and CDR2 FQGNSA. CDR3 residues: CASSPISGAYNEQFF. For the CDR3, the DNA is TGTGCCAGCAGCCCTATCAGCGGAGCCTACAATGAGCAGTTCTTC. The whole variable domain, remainder taken from reference TRBV7-2 and TRBJ2-1, is GAGVSQSPSNKVTEKGKDVELRCDPISGHTALYWYRQSLGQGLEFLIYFQGNSAPDKSGLPSDRFSAERTGGSVSTLTIQRTQQEDSAVYLCASSPISGAYNEQFFGPGTRLTVL.

Concerning this clonotype: A clone one base away is much larger, so this may be a read error. CDR3 amino acids: CAILPLTEQETQCF. Written as DNA, the CDR3 is TGCGCCATCCTACCATTGACCGAACAAGAGACCCAGTGCTTC. This chain links TRBV5-1 with TRBJ2-5; D gene ambiguous. This CDR3 comprises 14 residues. Per the germline V gene, CDR1 is SGHRS and CDR2 is YFSETQ. The full variable domain, completed using reference TRBV5-1 and TRBJ2-5, is KAGVTQTPRYLIKTRGQQVTLSCSPISGHRSVSWYQQTPGQGLQFLFEYFSETQRNKGNFPGRFSGRQFSNSRSEMNVSTLELGDSALYLCAILPLTEQETQCFGPGTRLLVL.

The table lists this clonotype with a few counts. The rearrangement joins TRBV11-3 to TRBJ1-2; the D is unclear. The V gene's germline CDR1 is SGHNT and CDR2 YENEEA. There are 12 residues in the CDR3. V was clipped by 4 bases and J by 4 bases, with 7 bases between them. The CDR3 region is CASSSDPYGYTF. CDR3 DNA: TGTGCCAGCAGCTCCGACCCCTATGGCTACACCTTC.

There are a few counts of this clonotype. The genes are TRBV19 and TRBJ2-1; 13 bases line up with TRBD2. CDR1 and CDR2 (germline): LNHDA, SQIVND (reference sequence). J was trimmed by 9 bases and V by 5 bases; bases with no gene match: 10. The CDR3 totals 16 residues. CDR3 nucleotide sequence: TGTGCCAGTAGTCGGACTAGCGGGAGTCTCGGGGGTGAGCAGTTCTTC. The encoded protein is CASSRTSGSLGGEQFF.

Ten or more counts support this clonotype. This chain links TRBV28 with TRBJ2-7; D gene unclear. Germline V gene sequence: CDR1 MDHEN, CDR2 SYDVKM. V lost 5 bases and J 3 bases, leaving 17 bases between the germline ends. CDR3 length: 15 residues. CDR3 region: CASSPRLELGYEQYF. CDR3 sequence (DNA): TGTGCCAGCAGTCCCCGACTCGAGCTTGGCTACGAGCAGTACTTC.

The CDR3 loop reads CASSPEDLRGEAFF. CDR3 sequence (DNA): TGTGCCAGCAGCCCCGAGGACCTCAGGGGTGAAGCTTTCTTT. The chain links TRBV11-2 to TRBJ1-1; D perhaps matches TRBD1 (6 bases). CDR3 size: 14 residues. Trimming left V 5 bases short and J 7 bases short, with 17 bases between. CDR1 SGHAT and CDR2 FQNNGV come from the germline V gene.

There are a few counts of this clonotype. This chain joins TRBV6-1 and TRBJ2-2; the D gene is possibly TRBD1 (6 bases). V dropped 2 bases and J dropped 3 bases, with 10 bases sitting between them. From germline, CDR1 is MNHNS and CDR2 SASEGT. CDR3 length: 15 residues. CDR3 loop: CASSETDSYTGELFF. CDR3 nucleotides: TGTGCCAGCAGTGAAACGGACAGTTACACCGGGGAGCTGTTTTTT.

This clonotype was seen ten or more times. This chain joins TRBV6-1 and TRBJ1-5; D gene uncertain. This CDR3 contains 16 residues. Trimming pared 1 base from V and 3 bases from J, leaving 13 bases between. Per the germline V gene, CDR1 is MNHNS and CDR2 is SASEGT. The CDR3 sequence is CASSEVGWSVNQPQHF. The CDR3 region has the DNA TGTGCCAGCAGTGAAGTTGGGTGGTCAGTCAATCAGCCCCAGCATTTT.

This clonotype was detected many times. The chain carries TRBV20-1 and TRBJ1-6; D gene uncertain. In germline, CDR1 is DFQATT, CDR2 SNEGSKA (reference sequence). Trimming removed 3 bases at V and 0 bases at J, with 9 bases between. This CDR3 region has 15 residues. CDR3 sequence (DNA): TGCAGTGCTAGGGACGGCAGCTCCTATAATTCACCCCTCCACTTT. Translating it yields CSARDGSSYNSPLHF.

This clonotype was counted ten times or more. The V gene is TRBV12-3 or TRBV12-4, the J gene TRBJ2-3; 7 bases are shared with TRBD1. With 3 bases clipped from V and 2 bases from J, the junction kept 8 bases outside the gene matches. The CDR3 contains 16 residues. The CDR3: CASSFGAGGFTDTQYF. CDR3 nucleotides: TGTGCCAGCAGTTTTGGAGCAGGGGGATTCACAGATACGCAGTATTTT.

This clonotype was counted at least ten times. Germline is not matched at one junction end, which may reflect a read error. The rearrangement links TRBV5-1 to TRBJ2-5; the match to TRBD1 covers 7 bases. Germline V lookup: CDR1 SGHRS, CDR2 YFSETQ. CDR3 length: 14 amino acids. DNA of the CDR3: TGTGCCAGCAGCTTGACAGGGTACCAAGAGACCCAGTACTTC. Protein: CASSLTGYQETQYF.

This chain uses TRBV28 with TRBJ2-1, with D possibly TRBD2 on 5 matching bases. The CDR3 runs to 13 residues. Per germline, CDR1 MDHEN and CDR2 SYDVKM. The V and J ends lost 6 bases and 7 bases respectively, with 13 bases between them. The CDR3 is CASRLGRGNEQFF. The CDR3 DNA reads as TGTGCCAGCAGGTTGGGCCGGGGTAATGAGCAGTTCTTC.

This clonotype was counted only a few times. The rearrangement uses TRBV18 and TRBJ2-3; D may be TRBD1 (5 bases). V was shortened by 5 bases and J by 2 bases, with 11 bases between the two germline ends. The CDR3 spans 14 residues. Germline assignment: CDR1 KGHSH and CDR2 LQKENI. The CDR3 coding sequence is TGTGCCAGCTCAGAAGGGGTACCCACAGATACGCAGTATTTT. Translating gives CASSEGVPTDTQYF.

This clonotype was seen more than once but under ten times. The CDR3 here is CASSQGSRQGTYEQYF. In nucleotides, the CDR3 is TGCGCCAGCAGCCAAGGGTCTCGACAGGGGACCTACGAGCAGTACTTC. The chain uses TRBV4-1 and TRBJ2-7; TRBD1 matches at 8 bases. The junction had 7 bases not matched to a gene; V was cut back by 1 base and J by 2 bases. Looked up from germline, CDR1 is MGHRA and CDR2 is YSYEKL. The CDR3 consists of 16 residues.

This clonotype was counted many times. The chain employs TRBV7-2 and TRBJ2-3; D call uncertain. The ends were cut back, 2 bases at V and 4 bases at J, with 16 bases in the middle. The CDR3 has 16 amino acids. Per the germline V gene, CDR1 is SGHTA and CDR2 is FQGNSA. CDR3 coding DNA: TGTGCCAGCAGCTTATTGAGACTTGGGGTCCCAGATACGCAGTATTTT. Translation: CASSLLRLGVPDTQYF.

There are many counts of this clonotype. This chain links TRBV28 with TRBJ1-5, with 8 bases identical to TRBD1. Trimming removed 6 bases from V and 3 bases from J; junction bases left unmatched: 10. CDR3 size: 16 residues. The germline V gene has CDR1 MDHEN and CDR2 SYDVKM. The chain's CDR3 is CASRRGTGDPNQPQHF. CDR3 nucleotides: TGTGCCAGCAGACGCGGGACAGGAGATCCCAATCAGCCCCAGCATTTT.

This chain joins TRBV6-1 and TRBJ1-5; tentative D call: TRBD1 (6 bases). V gave up 1 base and J gave up 12 bases, with 13 bases separating them. This CDR3 is 13 amino acids long. Germline-derived CDR1 and CDR2 are MNHNS and SASEGT. Written as DNA, the CDR3 is TGTGCCAGCAGTGAAGGCGCAGGGGCGAGCCAGCATTTT. Its translation: CASSEGAGASQHF.

This chain joins TRBV12-3 or TRBV12-4 and TRBJ2-5; no clear D. The CDR3 runs 15 residues. Trimming cost V 0 bases and J 7 bases, with 15 bases left between them. In DNA form, the CDR3 reads TGTGCCAGCAGTTTAGCCGGGTCCGCAACGGGGACCCAGTACTTC. This codes for CASSLAGSATGTQYF.

This clonotype was seen once. A much larger clone sits a single nucleotide away, making a read error possible. The V and J genes are TRBV29-1 and TRBJ2-1; 9 nucleotides match TRBD1. Germline V CDR1 and CDR2: SQVTM, ANQGSEA. After removal of 4 bases from V and 8 bases from J, the junction contained 9 bases not matched to a gene. The CDR3 length is 14 residues. CDR3 DNA sequence: TGCAGCGTTGCTGGGACAGGGATCATCGATGAGCAGTTCTTC. It specifies CSVAGTGIIDEQFF.